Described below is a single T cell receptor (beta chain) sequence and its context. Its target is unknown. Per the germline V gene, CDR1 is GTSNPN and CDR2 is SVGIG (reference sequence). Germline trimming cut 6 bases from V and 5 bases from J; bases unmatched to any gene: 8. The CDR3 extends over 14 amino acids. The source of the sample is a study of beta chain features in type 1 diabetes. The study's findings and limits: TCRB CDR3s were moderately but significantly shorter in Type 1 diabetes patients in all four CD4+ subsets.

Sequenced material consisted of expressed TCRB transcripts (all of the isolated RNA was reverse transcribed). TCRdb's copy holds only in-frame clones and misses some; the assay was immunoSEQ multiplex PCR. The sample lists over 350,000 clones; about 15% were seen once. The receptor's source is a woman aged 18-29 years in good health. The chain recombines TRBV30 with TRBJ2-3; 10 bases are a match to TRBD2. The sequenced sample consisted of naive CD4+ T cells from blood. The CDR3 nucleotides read TGTGCCTGCAAGGGGGTAGCGGGAGGAGATACGCAGTATTTT. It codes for CACKGVAGGDTQYF.